This is a list of T cell receptor beta chains from one sample in a study of vaccination effects on CD4 cells after COVID-19. Produced via immunoSEQ multiplex PCR; TCRdb's table is partial and in-frame only. Found here are 45,000 to 55,000 clones, around 70% of them singletons; the top ten hold around 7%. The antigens these receptors bind are not known. The sample in question was CD4+ T cells from PBMCs cultured without peptide, obtained after COVID-19 vaccination. The receptor source for this set is a human donor who received a COVID-19 vaccine. The CDR3 runs from the conserved cysteine through the conserved F or W. Each record gives: clone size, J gene, V gene, D gene, CDR3 DNA, CDR3 protein. A D gene is named only where the DNA matches it firmly. Where a row states a size, it is once, few, many or the class of an expanded clone; other rows omit it.

- | TRBJ1-1 | TRBV2 | TRBD1 | TGTGCCAGCAGTGGACAGGGGGGCACTGAAGCTTTCTTT | CASSGQGGTEAFF
- | TRBJ1-4 | TRBV7-9 | - | TGTGCCAGCAGCTCACTACAGACGACTAATGAAAAACTGTTTTTT | CASSSLQTTNEKLFF
- | TRBJ1-5 | TRBV30 | - | TGTGCCTGGAGTAGGGAGGACAATCAGCCCCAGCATTTT | CAWSREDNQPQHF
- | TRBJ1-2 | TRBV9 | - | TGTGCCAGCAGCGTAGATGTTCGAGCGCACACAGCTAACTATGGCTACACCTTC | CASSVDVRAHTANYGYTF
- | TRBJ2-3 | TRBV11-2 | TRBD2 | TGTGCCAGCAGCTTAGAGACTAGCGGGAGTTATAATACGCAGTATTTT | CASSLETSGSYNTQYF
- | TRBJ1-5 | TRBV12-3/TRBV12-4 | - | TGTGCCAGCAGTTTTAGCAATCAGCCCCAGCATTTT | CASSFSNQPQHF
few | TRBJ1-1 | TRBV3-1/TRBV3-2 | - | TGTGCCAGCATACTGGGGATTGAAGCTTTCTTT | CASILGIEAFF
- | TRBJ1-3 | TRBV6-6 | - | TGTGCCAGCAGTTTGGTAGGGACTGGAAACACCATATATTTT | CASSLVGTGNTIYF
- | TRBJ2-7 | TRBV7-2 | TRBD2 | TGTGCCAGCAGGCAACTAGCGGCATTATCCTACGAGCAGTACTTC | CASRQLAALSYEQYF
few | TRBJ2-3 | TRBV7-9 | TRBD2 | TGTGCCAGCAGTTTCCTAACTAGCGGGGTAGATACGCAGTATTTT | CASSFLTSGVDTQYF
few | TRBJ2-1 | TRBV7-9 | TRBD1 | TGTGCCAGCAGCTTCTCCGGGACAGTACTAAATGAGCAGTTCTTC | CASSFSGTVLNEQFF
- | TRBJ2-3 | TRBV5-1 | - | TGCGCCAGCAGCCCATCCTACCGCCGCGGGGGCCCGGATACGCAGTATTTT | CASSPSYRRGGPDTQYF
few | TRBJ1-2 | TRBV5-4 | - | TGTGCCAGCAGCGCCGACGGTAACTATGGCTACACCTTC | CASSADGNYGYTF
- | TRBJ2-5 | TRBV3-1/TRBV3-2 | TRBD2 | TGTGCCAGCAGCCAGGGGGGGAAAGAGACCCAGTACTTC | CASSQGGKETQYF
- | TRBJ1-2 | TRBV11-1 | - | TGTGCCAGCAGCCAAACTGACGGTGCTAACTATGGCTACACCTTC | CASSQTDGANYGYTF
few | TRBJ1-3 | TRBV10-3 | TRBD1 | TGTGCCATCAGATCGACAGGGGGCGATATCTCTGGAAACACCATATATTTT | CAIRSTGGDISGNTIYF
few | TRBJ2-5 | TRBV9 | TRBD1 | TGTGCCAGCAGCGCATCGGGACAGGTGATTGAGACCCAGTACTTC | CASSASGQVIETQYF
- | TRBJ1-5 | TRBV6-5 | - | TGTGCCAGCAGTTACTCGACGGGGTATCAGCCCCAGCATTTT | CASSYSTGYQPQHF
- | TRBJ2-1 | TRBV5-1 | - | TGCGCCAGCAGCTTGGCAGTTGGGACCAGCTCCTACAATGAGCAGTTCTTC | CASSLAVGTSSYNEQFF
- | TRBJ1-2 | TRBV27 | - | TGTGCCAGCAGTTTATCGATGGGGGCACCTAACTATGGCTACACCTTC | CASSLSMGAPNYGYTF
- | TRBJ1-2 | TRBV9 | - | TGTGCCAGCAGCGTAGGTGTAGTTTTAGCTAACTATGGCTACACCTTC | CASSVGVVLANYGYTF
many | TRBJ2-5 | TRBV7-9 | - | TGTGCCAGCAGCCGTCTTCTTCCAGTGTACCAAGAGACCCAGTACTTC | CASSRLLPVYQETQYF
- | TRBJ1-1 | TRBV20-1 | - | TGCAGTGCTAGAGACGATGTTGAAGCTTTCTTT | CSARDDVEAFF
- | TRBJ1-2 | TRBV10-2 | - | TGCGCCAGCAGTGAGTCTGTCGCAGTTAAAGCTGGCTACACCTTC | CASSESVAVKAGYTF
- | TRBJ2-1 | TRBV7-9 | TRBD2 | TGTGCCAGCAGCTTCGGGGGGGCCTACAATGAGCAGTTCTTC | CASSFGGAYNEQFF
- | TRBJ2-5 | TRBV19 | - | TGTGCCAGTAATGATATCCGAGGACCAGAGACCCAGTACTTC | CASNDIRGPETQYF
- | TRBJ1-2 | TRBV30 | TRBD1 | TGTGCCTGGAGGGGCCCAGGGCAGGGGGGCGGCTACACCTTC | CAWRGPGQGGGYTF